This T cell receptor beta chain was captured by sequencing in a study of HIV-infected children after antiretroviral therapy interruption. Study-wide context: All children had CD4+ count above 500 and viral load below 50 copies/ml. For the interruption arm, samples span week 0 through about 3 years after study end.

Trimming removed 6 bases from V and 4 bases from J, with 4 bases in between. This CDR3 is built from 11 residues. RNA-based 3' RACE libraries used unique molecular identifiers. TCRdb reprocessed the 3' RACE reads with MiXCR, giving one entry per CDR3 protein. The table lists under 50,000 distinct CDR3 sequences, around 4.1% of them singletons. Treatment of the sample: PENTA 11 planned treatment interruption arm or continuous ART arm. At least 24 weeks of at least three-drug ART, in children 2 to 15 years. Naive CD4+ CD45RA+ CD45RO- T cells were sorted from thawed PBMCs. The clonotype was recovered from a pool of human donors with HIV. The rearrangement joins TRBV12-3 or TRBV12-4 to TRBJ2-1; no reliable D call. Sequenced here: CD45RA+ CD4+ T cells from PBMCs, pooled from several time points, sampled from a donor given antiretroviral therapy, either interrupted or continuous. Noted subset: naive CD4+ CD45RA+ CD45RO- T cells. CDR3 sequence (DNA): TGTGCCAGCAGGTTTTACAATGAGCAGTTCTTC. Translation gives CASRFYNEQFF.